One sample yielded the 26 T cell receptor beta chains listed below, sequenced in a study of T cell repertoires in cytomegalovirus infection. Their target antigens are unknown. Via MiXCR, TCRdb re-called the reads, giving one row per CDR3 protein. The data contain 650,000 to 900,000 distinct CDR3 sequences, about 27% of them singletons. The sequences come from cultured CD8+ T cells from PBMCs, collected from culture after CMV antigen stimulation. The receptors shown here come from a human donor in good health (CMV status not recorded). Some clones in this sample may be carry-over from other donors' samples.

The rearrangement links TRBV6-1 to TRBJ2-7; D is ambiguous. The germline CDR1 and CDR2 sequences are MNHNS and SASEGT. Trimming stripped 6 bases from V and 2 bases from J, with 17 bases between. The CDR3 is 15 residues long. CDR3 DNA: TGTGCCAGCAGAGAAAGTTTCCCGCCAGCCTACGAGCAGTACTTC. Protein: CASRESFPPAYEQYF.

A single count supports this clonotype. Relative to the germline gene, one junction end is altered; a read error may explain this. V gene TRBV20-1 combines with J gene TRBJ2-1, with TRBD2 as a possible D gene (7 bases). CDR1 is DFQATT, CDR2 SNEGSKA, per germline (reference sequence). The CDR3 runs to 13 residues. The CDR3 here is CSAGGPGGGLRDF. CDR3 DNA: TGCAGTGCCGGGGGGCCGGGGGGCGGGTTGAGGGACTTC.

This clonotype was picked up a small number of times. This may stem from a read error, because a much larger clone lies one nucleotide away. The genes are TRBV7-9 and TRBJ2-5; D not resolved. There are 14 residues in the CDR3. Trimming cost V 1 base and J 0 bases, with 6 bases left between them. Germline V gene sequence: CDR1 SEHNR, CDR2 FQNEAQ (reference sequence). The CDR3 loop is CASSLGRNQETQYF. CDR3 DNA: TGTGCCAGCAGCTTAGGACGGAACCAAGAGACCCAGTACTTC.

This chain joins TRBV20-1 and TRBJ1-2; D may be TRBD1 (6 bases). Germline values: CDR1 DFQATT, CDR2 SNEGSKA (reference sequence). The CDR3 is 12 residues long. With 2 bases removed from V and 8 bases from J, the gap between germline ends came to 12 bases. For the CDR3, the DNA is TGCAGTGCTAGAACCTTCAGGGGAGGCTACACCTTC. This translates into CSARTFRGGYTF.

This chain uses TRBV19 with TRBJ2-1; perhaps TRBD2 as D (5 bases). Germline-derived CDR1 and CDR2 are LNHDA and SQIVND (reference sequence). Deletions cut 7 bases from V and 0 bases from J, with 10 bases between. There are 14 residues in the CDR3. This CDR3 is CASTVRDSYNEQFF. CDR3 in DNA: TGTGCCAGTACCGTGAGGGACTCCTACAATGAGCAGTTCTTC.

The CDR3 loop is CASSQRRNNEKLFF. In DNA form, the CDR3 reads TGTGCCAGTTCACAAAGGAGGAATAATGAAAAACTGTTTTTT. V and J are TRBV19 and TRBJ1-4; no definite D call. This CDR3 comprises 14 residues. Between the trimmed V and J ends, which lost 8 bases and 4 bases, there was a span of 14 bases. CDR1 is LNHDA and CDR2 is SQIVND in the germline V gene (reference sequence).

The CDR3 DNA reads as TGTGCCAGCAGCCCCTTTCAGGAGGGGACCATATATTTT. This gives the protein CASSPFQEGTIYF. V and J are TRBV11-2 and TRBJ1-3, with D possibly being TRBD1 (5 bases). The CDR3 runs 13 residues. Germline assignment: CDR1 SGHAT and CDR2 FQNNGV. The V and J ends lost 5 bases and 10 bases respectively, with 15 bases between them.

This clonotype has just a few counts. The chain uses TRBV4-1 and TRBJ1-2; D gene uncertain. Between the trimmed V and J ends, which lost 1 base and 2 bases, there was a span of 14 bases. The CDR3 extends over 16 amino acids. CDR1 is MGHRA, CDR2 YSYEKL, per germline. The CDR3 region has the DNA TGCGCCAGCAGCCAAGTTACGGTCCGGGCCAACTATGGCTACACCTTC. Translating gives CASSQVTVRANYGYTF.

This clonotype was seen a handful of times. The V gene is TRBV6-5, the J gene TRBJ2-1; D is perhaps TRBD2 (7 bases). The CDR3 has 13 amino acids. The germline V gene has CDR1 MNHEY and CDR2 SVGAGI. V lost 6 bases, J lost 6 bases, and 12 bases lay in between. CDR3 amino acids: CASRGGGVNEQFF. The CDR3 region has the DNA TGTGCCAGCAGAGGGGGGGGTGTCAATGAGCAGTTCTTC.

Notes on this clonotype: Mismatch with germline at one junction end may stem from a read error. The V and J genes are TRBV6-5 and TRBJ2-2; the match to TRBD2 covers 13 bases. The CDR3 runs to 17 residues. CDR1 is MNHEY, CDR2 SVGAGI, per germline. This CDR3 is CASRYLLAGGQNGELFF. The CDR3 coding sequence is TGTGCCAGCAGATACTTACTAGCGGGGGGGCAAAACGGGGAGCTGTTTTTT.

This chain joins TRBV6-2 or TRBV6-3 and TRBJ1-1; unclear D gene. CDR1 is MNHEY, CDR2 SVGEGT, per germline. This CDR3 is built from 12 residues. Trimming took off 6 bases at V and 7 bases at J, with 12 bases between the two ends. CDR3 protein: CASRSPYIEAFF. The CDR3 DNA sequence: TGTGCCAGCAGATCCCCCTACATTGAAGCTTTCTTT.

V usage is TRBV12-3 or TRBV12-4 and J usage is TRBJ2-5; 10 bases agree with TRBD2. The CDR3 covers 16 residues. V shed 3 bases and J 2 bases; nucleotides not matched to a gene: 6. Here the CDR3 DNA reads TGTGCCAGCAGTTTTGCAACTAGCGGGGAACAAGAGACCCAGTACTTC. Its translation is CASSFATSGEQETQYF.

The J gene is TRBJ1-2, the V gene TRBV19; 8 nucleotides match TRBD1. CDR3 size: 15 residues. V shed 4 bases and J 4 bases; nucleotides not matched to a gene: 8. Germline V gives CDR1 LNHDA, CDR2 SQIVND (reference sequence). The CDR3 here is CASSKDRASLYGYTF. The CDR3 DNA is TGTGCCAGTAGTAAGGACAGGGCATCCCTCTATGGCTACACCTTC.

The rearrangement uses TRBV25-1 and TRBJ2-1, with 7 bases lining up with TRBD2. The trim removed 2 bases at V and 0 bases at J, leaving 10 bases unmatched. This CDR3 region has 18 residues. The germline CDR1 and CDR2 sequences are MGHDK and SYGVNS. CDR3 residues: CASSELRGELYSYNEQFF. CDR3 in DNA: TGTGCCAGCAGTGAACTTCGGGGGGAACTCTACTCCTACAATGAGCAGTTCTTC.

This clonotype was seen ten or more times. V usage is TRBV7-2 and J usage is TRBJ1-1; possibly TRBD1 for D (5 bases). This CDR3 comprises 13 residues. V shed 2 bases and J shed 5 bases, with 9 bases lying between them. In germline, CDR1 is SGHTA, CDR2 FQGNSA. In DNA form, the CDR3 reads TGTGCCAGCAGCTTATGGGGGGAAACTGAAGCTTTCTTT. As protein: CASSLWGETEAFF. Full variable domain (remainder filled in from reference TRBV7-2 and TRBJ1-1): GAGVSQSPSNKVTEKGKDVELRCDPISGHTALYWYRQSLGQGLEFLIYFQGNSAPDKSGLPSDRFSAERTGGSVSTLTIQRTQQEDSAVYLCASSLWGETEAFFGQGTRLTVV.

The chain recombines TRBV6-6 with TRBJ2-3; 10 bases line up with TRBD1. The CDR3 is 17 residues long. Trimming at V came to 6 bases and at J to 2 bases, leaving 11 bases not matched to a gene. CDR1 is MNHNY, CDR2 SVGAGI, per germline (reference sequence). The CDR3 loop reads CASRTDWGQGPTDTQYF. Written as DNA, the CDR3 is TGTGCCAGCAGGACCGATTGGGGACAGGGGCCCACAGATACGCAGTATTTT.

This clonotype was counted once. The chain joins TRBV25-1 to TRBJ1-2; perhaps TRBD1 as D (6 bases). Germline CDR1 is MGHDK and CDR2 is SYGVNS. Deletions cut 5 bases from V and 0 bases from J, with 10 bases between. The CDR3 extends over 14 amino acids. The CDR3 here is CASSYPGANYGYTF. CDR3 nucleotide sequence: TGTGCCAGCAGTTACCCAGGGGCTAACTATGGCTACACCTTC.

This clonotype was counted a single time. V is TRBV29-1 and J is TRBJ2-7; D gene uncertain. Looked up from germline, CDR1 is SQVTM and CDR2 is ANQGSEA. Trimming took off 4 bases at V and 4 bases at J, with 11 bases between the two ends. CDR3 length: 12 amino acids. The CDR3 loop is CSVAVGSYEQYF. CDR3 nucleotide sequence: TGCAGCGTTGCAGTGGGGTCTTACGAGCAGTACTTC.

This clonotype was seen only a few times. The J gene is TRBJ1-5, the V gene TRBV4-1; a weak D match, TRBD1 (5 bases). CDR3 length: 14 residues. Germline CDR1 reads MGHRA; CDR2 reads YSYEKL. Trimming pared 4 bases from V and 5 bases from J, leaving 12 bases between. The CDR3 loop reads CASSPGTVDQPQHF. The CDR3 DNA reads TGCGCCAGCAGCCCCGGGACGGTAGATCAGCCCCAGCATTTT.

The J gene is TRBJ1-5, the V gene TRBV6-2 or TRBV6-3, with D maybe TRBD1 (6 bases). V shed 2 bases and J shed 5 bases, with 10 bases lying between them. Looked up from germline, CDR1 is MNHEY and CDR2 is SVGEGT. The CDR3 runs 14 residues. The CDR3 region has the DNA TGTGCCAGCAGTTACCGAAACAGGGATCAGCCCCAGCATTTT. Protein product: CASSYRNRDQPQHF.

V gene TRBV4-3 combines with J gene TRBJ2-5; D remains unclear. CDR3 length: 13 amino acids. The germline V gene encodes CDR1 LGHNA and CDR2 YSLEER. Trimming stripped 1 base from V and 0 bases from J, with 3 bases between. The CDR3 here is CASSQAYQETQYF. CDR3 sequence (DNA): TGCGCCAGCAGCCAAGCGTACCAAGAGACCCAGTACTTC.

This clonotype was found a few times. This sequence joins TRBV6-5 and TRBJ1-3; D gene uncertain. This CDR3 has 15 amino acids. The germline V gene encodes CDR1 MNHEY and CDR2 SVGAGI. V was shortened by 4 bases and J by 0 bases, with 10 bases between the two germline ends. CDR3 in DNA: TGTGCCAGCAGTTTTTCTTTCTTCTCTGGAAACACCATATATTTT. It translates to CASSFSFFSGNTIYF.

This chain joins TRBV20-1 and TRBJ2-1; D remains ambiguous. V dropped 4 bases and J dropped 5 bases, with 6 bases sitting between them. The CDR3 covers 11 residues. Germline V gene sequence: CDR1 DFQATT, CDR2 SNEGSKA (reference sequence). This chain's CDR3 is CSANRNNEQFF. The DNA of the CDR3 is TGCAGTGCTAACCGAAACAATGAGCAGTTCTTC.

The table lists this clonotype with many counts. J is TRBJ2-1 and V is TRBV6-2 or TRBV6-3; D is perhaps TRBD1 (6 bases). V lost 2 bases and J lost 6, with 14 bases in between. The CDR3 covers 15 residues. The germline CDR1 and CDR2 sequences are MNHEY and SVGEGT. CDR3 amino acids: CASSYTGTVGNEQFF. The CDR3 bases are TGTGCCAGCAGTTACACAGGGACGGTGGGCAATGAGCAGTTCTTC.

This clonotype was detected only a few times. The chain recombines TRBV5-4 with TRBJ2-3; 8 nucleotides agree with TRBD1. J lost 2 bases, V lost 0 bases, and 2 bases had no gene match. The V gene's germline CDR1 is SGHNT and CDR2 YYREEE (reference sequence). This CDR3 has 15 residues. The CDR3 nucleotides read TGTGCCAGCAGCTTGGGGACAGGGCACACAGATACGCAGTATTTT. Residues: CASSLGTGHTDTQYF.

The chain combines TRBV28 with TRBJ1-2, with TRBD1 identical over 10 bases. Germline CDR1 reads MDHEN; CDR2 reads SYDVKM. This CDR3 spans 17 amino acids. Losses at the gene ends were 4 bases for V and 4 bases for J; bases not matched to a gene: 12. The CDR3 reads CASSYRDRGLVGYGYTF. For the CDR3, the DNA is TGTGCCAGCAGTTACCGGGACAGGGGACTAGTTGGCTATGGCTACACCTTC.